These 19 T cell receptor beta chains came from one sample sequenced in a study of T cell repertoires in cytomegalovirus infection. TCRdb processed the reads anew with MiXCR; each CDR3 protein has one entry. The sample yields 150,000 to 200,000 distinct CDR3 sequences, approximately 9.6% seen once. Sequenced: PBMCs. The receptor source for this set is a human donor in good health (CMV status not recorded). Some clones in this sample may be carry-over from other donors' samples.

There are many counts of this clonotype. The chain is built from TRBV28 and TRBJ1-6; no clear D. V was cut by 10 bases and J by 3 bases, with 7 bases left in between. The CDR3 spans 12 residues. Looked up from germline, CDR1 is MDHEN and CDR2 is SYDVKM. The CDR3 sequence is CATEGYNSPLHF. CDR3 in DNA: TGTGCCACCGAGGGCTATAATTCACCCCTCCACTTT.

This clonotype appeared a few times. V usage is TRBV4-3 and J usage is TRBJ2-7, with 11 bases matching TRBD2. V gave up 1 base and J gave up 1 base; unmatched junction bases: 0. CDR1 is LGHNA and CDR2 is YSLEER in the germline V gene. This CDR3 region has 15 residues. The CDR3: CASSQGLAGSYEQYF. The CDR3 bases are TGCGCCAGCAGCCAAGGACTAGCGGGGTCCTACGAGCAGTACTTC.

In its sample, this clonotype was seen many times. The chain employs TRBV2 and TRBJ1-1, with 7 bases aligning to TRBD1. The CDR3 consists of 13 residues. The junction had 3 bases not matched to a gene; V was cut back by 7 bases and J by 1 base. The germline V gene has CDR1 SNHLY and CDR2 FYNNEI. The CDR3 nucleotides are TGTGCCAGCATGGACAGGAGGAACACTGAAGCTTTCTTT. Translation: CASMDRRNTEAFF.

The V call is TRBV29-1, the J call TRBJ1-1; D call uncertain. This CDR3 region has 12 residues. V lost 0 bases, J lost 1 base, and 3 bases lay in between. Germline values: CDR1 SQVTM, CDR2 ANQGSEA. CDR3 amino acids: CSVEEQNTEAFF. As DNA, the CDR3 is TGCAGCGTTGAAGAGCAGAACACTGAAGCTTTCTTT.

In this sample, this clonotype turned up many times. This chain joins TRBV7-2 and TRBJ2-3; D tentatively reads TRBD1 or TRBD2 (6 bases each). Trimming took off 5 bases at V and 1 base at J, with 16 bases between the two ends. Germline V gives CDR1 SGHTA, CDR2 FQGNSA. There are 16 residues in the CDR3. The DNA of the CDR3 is TGTGCCAGCAGCAATGGAGGGGGACTTCGCACAGATACGCAGTATTTT. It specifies CASSNGGGLRTDTQYF.

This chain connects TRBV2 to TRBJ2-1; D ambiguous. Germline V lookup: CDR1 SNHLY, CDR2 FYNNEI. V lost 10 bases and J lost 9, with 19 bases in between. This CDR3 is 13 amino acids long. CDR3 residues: CANRQEVLGEQFF. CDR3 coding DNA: TGTGCCAACCGACAAGAAGTACTTGGTGAGCAGTTCTTC.

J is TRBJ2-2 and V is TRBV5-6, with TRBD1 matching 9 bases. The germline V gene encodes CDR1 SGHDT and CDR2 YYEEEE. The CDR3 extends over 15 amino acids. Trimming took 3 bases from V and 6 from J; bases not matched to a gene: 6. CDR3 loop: CASSSGQGISGELFF. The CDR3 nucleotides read TGTGCCAGCAGCTCAGGACAGGGGATCTCCGGGGAGCTGTTTTTT.

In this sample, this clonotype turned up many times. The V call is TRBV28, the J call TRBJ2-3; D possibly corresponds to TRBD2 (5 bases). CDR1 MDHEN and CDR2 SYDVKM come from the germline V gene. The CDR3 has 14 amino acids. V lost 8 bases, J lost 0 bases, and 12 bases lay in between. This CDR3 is CASLAGRSTDTQYF. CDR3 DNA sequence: TGTGCCAGCCTCGCGGGCCGGAGCACAGATACGCAGTATTTT.

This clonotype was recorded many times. CDR3 in DNA: TGTGCCAGCAGTCCCCAGGGGGGGGTCACTGAAGCTTTCTTT. Its translation is CASSPQGGVTEAFF. The genes are TRBV12-3 or TRBV12-4 and TRBJ1-1, with 7 bases identical to TRBD1. V was clipped by 5 bases and J by 4 bases; unmatched bases: 7. The CDR3 covers 14 residues.

CDR3 sequence (DNA): TGCGCCAGCAGTGAGTCGTTTGCGGCAGGGGCCTCCACCCAGTTCTTC. Translating gives CASSESFAAGASTQFF. The J gene is TRBJ2-1, the V gene TRBV10-2; a possible D gene is TRBD1 (6 bases). V was cut by 0 bases and J by 13 bases, with 22 bases left in between. This CDR3 has 16 residues. Germline-derived CDR1 and CDR2 are WSHSY and SAAADI.

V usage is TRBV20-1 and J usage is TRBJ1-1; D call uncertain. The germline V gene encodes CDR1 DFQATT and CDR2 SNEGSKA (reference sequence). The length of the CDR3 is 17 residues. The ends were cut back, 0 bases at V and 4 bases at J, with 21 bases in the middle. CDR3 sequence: CSARDQKAQTVGTEAFF. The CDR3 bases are TGCAGTGCTAGAGATCAAAAGGCTCAGACGGTGGGCACTGAAGCTTTCTTT.

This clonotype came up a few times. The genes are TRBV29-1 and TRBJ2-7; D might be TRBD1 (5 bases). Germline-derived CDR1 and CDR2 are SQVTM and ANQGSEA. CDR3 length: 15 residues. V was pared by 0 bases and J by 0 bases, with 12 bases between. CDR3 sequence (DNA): TGCAGCGTTGAAGATTCAGGGCTCGTCTCCTACGAGCAGTACGTC. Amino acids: CSVEDSGLVSYEQYV.

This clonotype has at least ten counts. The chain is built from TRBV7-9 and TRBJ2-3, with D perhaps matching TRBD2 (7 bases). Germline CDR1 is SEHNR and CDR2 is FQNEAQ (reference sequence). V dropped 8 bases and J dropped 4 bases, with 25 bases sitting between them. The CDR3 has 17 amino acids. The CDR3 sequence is CASQSPRRGPVPDTQYF. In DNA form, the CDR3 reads TGTGCCAGCCAATCACCAAGGCGGGGGCCGGTCCCAGATACGCAGTATTTT.

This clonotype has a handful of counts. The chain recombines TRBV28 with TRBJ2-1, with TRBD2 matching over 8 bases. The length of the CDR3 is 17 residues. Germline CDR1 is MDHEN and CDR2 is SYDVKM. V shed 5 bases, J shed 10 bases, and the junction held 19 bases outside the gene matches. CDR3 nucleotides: TGTGCCAGCAGTATGACGGCGGGGCGGGGGGTTCGACAAGAGCAGTTCTTC. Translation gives CASSMTAGRGVRQEQFF.

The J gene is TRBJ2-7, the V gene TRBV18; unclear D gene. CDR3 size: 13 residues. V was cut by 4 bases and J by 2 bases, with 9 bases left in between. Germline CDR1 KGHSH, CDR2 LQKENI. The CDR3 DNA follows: TGTGCCAGCTCACAACAGTCAGCCTACGAGCAGTACTTC. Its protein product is CASSQQSAYEQYF. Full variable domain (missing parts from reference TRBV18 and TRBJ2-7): NAGVMQNPRHLVRRRGQEARLRCSPMKGHSHVYWYRQLPEEGLKFMVYLQKENIIDESGMPKERFSAEFPKEGPSILRIQQVVRGDSAAYFCASSQQSAYEQYFGPGTRLTVT.

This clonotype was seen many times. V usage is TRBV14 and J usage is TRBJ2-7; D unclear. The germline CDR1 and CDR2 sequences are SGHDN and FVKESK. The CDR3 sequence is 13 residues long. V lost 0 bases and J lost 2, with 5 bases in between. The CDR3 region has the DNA TGTGCCAGCAGCCAAGATGTCGCCTACGAGCAGTACTTC. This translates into CASSQDVAYEQYF.

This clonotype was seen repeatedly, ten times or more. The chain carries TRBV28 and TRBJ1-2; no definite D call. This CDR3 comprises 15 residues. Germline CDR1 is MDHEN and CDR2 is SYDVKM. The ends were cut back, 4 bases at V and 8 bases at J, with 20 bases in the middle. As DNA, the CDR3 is TGTGCCAGCAGTTCCGATTCTTCGGCGACCGGCGGCTACACCTTC. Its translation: CASSSDSSATGGYTF.

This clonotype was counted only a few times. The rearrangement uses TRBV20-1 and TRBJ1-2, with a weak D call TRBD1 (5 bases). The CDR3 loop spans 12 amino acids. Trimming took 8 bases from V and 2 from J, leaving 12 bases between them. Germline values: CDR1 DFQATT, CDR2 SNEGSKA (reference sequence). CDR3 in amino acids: CSSQGSNYGYTF. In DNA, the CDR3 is TGCAGTTCTCAGGGTTCAAACTATGGCTACACCTTC.

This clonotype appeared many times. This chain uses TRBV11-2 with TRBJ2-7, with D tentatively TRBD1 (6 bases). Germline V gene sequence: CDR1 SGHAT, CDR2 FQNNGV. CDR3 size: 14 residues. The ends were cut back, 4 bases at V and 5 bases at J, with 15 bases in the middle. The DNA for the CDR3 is TGTGCCAGCAGCTCCCCAGGGGCGGAAAACGAGCAGTACTTC. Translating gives CASSSPGAENEQYF.